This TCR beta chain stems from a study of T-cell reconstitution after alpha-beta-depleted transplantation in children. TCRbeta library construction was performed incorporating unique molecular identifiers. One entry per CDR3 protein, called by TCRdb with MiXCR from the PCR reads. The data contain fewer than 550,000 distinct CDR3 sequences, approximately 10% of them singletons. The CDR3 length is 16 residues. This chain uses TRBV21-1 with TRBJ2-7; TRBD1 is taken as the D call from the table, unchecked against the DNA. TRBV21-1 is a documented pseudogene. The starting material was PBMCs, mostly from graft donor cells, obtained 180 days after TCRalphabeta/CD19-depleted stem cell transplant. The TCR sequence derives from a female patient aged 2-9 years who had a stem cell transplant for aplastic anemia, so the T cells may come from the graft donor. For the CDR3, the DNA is TGTGCCAGCAGCAAAAGTGTTACGACAGGGACCTACGAGCAGTACTTC. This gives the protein CASSKSVTTGTYEQYF.